This T cell receptor beta chain comes out of a study of blood T cell repertoires in COVID-19. Libraries were prepared by immunoSEQ multiplex PCR; TCRdb keeps only in-frame clonotypes and omits some of them. Of around 250,000 clones in the sample, about 88% were seen once. The sequence derives from a woman aged 40 to 50 who had recovered from COVID-19. Material for sequencing was peripheral blood.

The CDR3 region is CSVALLAGAVNTQYF. CDR3 bases: TGCAGCGTTGCACTACTAGCGGGAGCTGTAAATACGCAGTATTTT. The chain employs TRBV29-1 and TRBJ2-3; TRBD2 matches 11 bases. CDR1 and CDR2 from the germline V gene are SQVTM and ANQGSEA. Losses at the gene ends were 4 bases for V and 7 bases for J; bases not matched to a gene: 10. This CDR3 is built from 15 residues.